The rows below give T cell receptor beta chains drawn from one sample of a study of blood T cells in healthy people across ages. TCRdb re-derived calls from the 5' RACE reads in MiXCR, one entry per CDR3 protein. The data contain roughly 800,000 distinct CDR3 sequences, around 25% of them singletons. This sample was also put to use in a study of T cells of mothers and their children.

The material sequenced was blood. The receptor source for this set is a boy aged 5-17 years in good health. Both conserved end residues are part of each CDR3. A D gene is named only where the DNA matches it firmly. Clone size, where shown, is once, few, many, or a class for clones that have expanded.

v_call: TRBV20-1
d_call: -
clone_size: -
j_call: TRBJ2-3
cdr3_aa: CSAPDVTGRDTQYF
cdr3_nt: TGCAGTGCCCCAGATGTTACAGGGCGGGATACGCAGTATTTT

v_call: TRBV6-4
d_call: -
clone_size: few
j_call: TRBJ2-3
cdr3_aa: CASSEGGGSGDTQYF
cdr3_nt: TGTGCCAGCAGTGAAGGGGGGGGTAGCGGAGATACGCAGTATTTT

v_call: TRBV9
d_call: TRBD2
clone_size: few
j_call: TRBJ2-1
cdr3_aa: CASSVGGRDNEQFF
cdr3_nt: TGTGCCAGCAGCGTGGGGGGGAGGGACAATGAGCAGTTCTTC

v_call: TRBV5-1
d_call: TRBD2
clone_size: few
j_call: TRBJ2-5
cdr3_aa: CASHSGTSKETQYF
cdr3_nt: TGCGCCAGCCACTCCGGGACTAGCAAAGAGACCCAGTACTTC

v_call: TRBV28
d_call: -
clone_size: -
j_call: TRBJ2-7
cdr3_aa: CASSFSGGQYF
cdr3_nt: TGTGCCAGCAGCTTTAGCGGAGGGCAGTACTTC

v_call: TRBV10-2
d_call: -
clone_size: -
j_call: TRBJ1-4
cdr3_aa: CASSATTRRTPLFF
cdr3_nt: TGCGCCAGCAGTGCAACCACCCGTCGAACTCCACTGTTTTTT

v_call: TRBV3-1
d_call: -
clone_size: -
j_call: TRBJ1-2
cdr3_aa: CASSHNYRAAGYTF
cdr3_nt: TGTGCCAGCAGCCACAATTACAGGGCCGCTGGCTACACCTTC

v_call: TRBV24-1
d_call: -
clone_size: few
j_call: TRBJ2-5
cdr3_aa: CATSAAGKETQYF
cdr3_nt: TGTGCCACCAGTGCGGCCGGAAAAGAGACCCAGTACTTC

v_call: TRBV20-1
d_call: TRBD1
clone_size: -
j_call: TRBJ2-1
cdr3_aa: CSARAPGQGWYEQFF
cdr3_nt: TGCAGTGCTAGAGCCCCAGGACAGGGTTGGTATGAGCAGTTCTTC

v_call: TRBV14
d_call: -
clone_size: -
j_call: TRBJ1-1
cdr3_aa: CASSQRTPAAEAFF
cdr3_nt: TGTGCCAGCAGCCAAAGGACACCTGCCGCTGAAGCTTTCTTT

v_call: TRBV7-3
d_call: -
clone_size: few
j_call: TRBJ2-3
cdr3_aa: CASSFRAADTQYF
cdr3_nt: TGTGCCAGCAGCTTCAGGGCGGCAGATACGCAGTATTTT

v_call: TRBV20-1
d_call: TRBD2
clone_size: -
j_call: TRBJ2-4
cdr3_aa: CSALAGELAKNIQYF
cdr3_nt: TGCAGTGCCCTGGCGGGGGAACTAGCCAAAAACATTCAGTACTTC

v_call: TRBV9
d_call: -
clone_size: many
j_call: TRBJ2-7
cdr3_aa: CASSVDSGYEQYF
cdr3_nt: TGTGCCAGCAGCGTAGACAGCGGCTACGAGCAGTACTTC

v_call: TRBV20-1
d_call: -
clone_size: few
j_call: TRBJ2-5
cdr3_aa: CSARDNRRHDQETQYF
cdr3_nt: TGCAGTGCTAGAGATAATAGGCGACACGATCAAGAGACCCAGTACTTC

v_call: TRBV28
d_call: TRBD1
clone_size: many
j_call: TRBJ2-7
cdr3_aa: CASSLPGTGTYEQYF
cdr3_nt: TGTGCCAGCAGCTTACCCGGGACAGGGACCTACGAGCAGTACTTC

v_call: TRBV28
d_call: TRBD1
clone_size: -
j_call: TRBJ2-3
cdr3_aa: CASSVTGPQYF
cdr3_nt: TGTGCCAGCAGCGTGACAGGGCCGCAGTATTTT

v_call: TRBV5-1
d_call: TRBD1
clone_size: -
j_call: TRBJ2-4
cdr3_aa: CASSSGQSFPAKNIQYF
cdr3_nt: TGCGCCAGCAGCTCGGGACAGAGCTTTCCAGCCAAAAACATTCAGTACTTC

v_call: TRBV9
d_call: -
clone_size: many
j_call: TRBJ2-5
cdr3_aa: CASSVYGTRDETQYF
cdr3_nt: TGTGCCAGCAGCGTTTACGGAACTCGTGACGAGACCCAGTACTTC

v_call: TRBV6-5
d_call: -
clone_size: -
j_call: TRBJ2-7
cdr3_aa: CASRYGTGDAYEQYF
cdr3_nt: TGTGCCAGCAGATATGGGACTGGGGACGCCTACGAGCAGTACTTC

v_call: TRBV25-1
d_call: -
clone_size: -
j_call: TRBJ1-2
cdr3_aa: CASSEGTLNYGYTF
cdr3_nt: TGTGCCAGCAGTGAAGGGACACTCAACTATGGCTACACCTTC

v_call: TRBV20-1
d_call: -
clone_size: -
j_call: TRBJ2-5
cdr3_aa: CSARGLVIETQYF
cdr3_nt: TGCAGTGCTAGAGGACTAGTCATTGAGACCCAGTACTTC

v_call: TRBV24-1
d_call: -
clone_size: -
j_call: TRBJ2-1
cdr3_aa: CATSGLRGSQFF
cdr3_nt: TGTGCCACCAGTGGTTTGCGGGGATCGCAGTTCTTC

v_call: TRBV12-3/TRBV12-4
d_call: -
clone_size: -
j_call: TRBJ2-5
cdr3_aa: CANSLPAGETQYF
cdr3_nt: TGTGCCAACAGTTTACCGGCAGGGGAGACCCAGTACTTC

v_call: TRBV5-6
d_call: -
clone_size: -
j_call: TRBJ2-5
cdr3_aa: CASSGSGASQETQYF
cdr3_nt: TGTGCCAGCAGCGGATCGGGGGCCTCCCAAGAGACCCAGTACTTC

v_call: TRBV4-1
d_call: TRBD1
clone_size: few
j_call: TRBJ1-2
cdr3_aa: CASSQMTGNYGYTF
cdr3_nt: TGCGCCAGCAGCCAAATGACAGGGAACTATGGCTACACCTTC

v_call: TRBV2
d_call: -
clone_size: -
j_call: TRBJ2-3
cdr3_aa: CASMGLTDTQYF
cdr3_nt: TGTGCCAGCATGGGTCTCACAGATACGCAGTATTTT

v_call: TRBV6-5
d_call: -
clone_size: few
j_call: TRBJ2-2
cdr3_aa: CASSYSPTGSTGELFF
cdr3_nt: TGTGCCAGCAGTTACTCCCCAACAGGGTCCACCGGGGAGCTGTTTTTT

v_call: TRBV6-1
d_call: -
clone_size: -
j_call: TRBJ1-1
cdr3_aa: CASQLGVTVNTEAFF
cdr3_nt: TGTGCCAGTCAGTTGGGCGTTACCGTGAACACTGAAGCTTTCTTT

v_call: TRBV11-2
d_call: TRBD1
clone_size: few
j_call: TRBJ1-2
cdr3_aa: CATLGQGDGYTF
cdr3_nt: TGTGCCACCCTGGGACAGGGTGACGGCTACACCTTC

v_call: TRBV14
d_call: -
clone_size: -
j_call: TRBJ2-6
cdr3_aa: CASSRALAGANVLTF
cdr3_nt: TGTGCCAGCAGCCGGGCATTAGCTGGGGCCAACGTCCTGACTTTC

v_call: TRBV20-1
d_call: -
clone_size: -
j_call: TRBJ2-5
cdr3_aa: CSARHISDQETQYF
cdr3_nt: TGCAGTGCTAGACATATCAGCGACCAAGAGACCCAGTACTTC

v_call: TRBV20-1
d_call: -
clone_size: -
j_call: TRBJ1-1
cdr3_aa: CSARGTSTHEAFF
cdr3_nt: TGCAGTGCTAGAGGGACGAGCACCCATGAAGCTTTCTTT

v_call: TRBV4-1
d_call: -
clone_size: -
j_call: TRBJ2-5
cdr3_aa: CASSQNSQPETQYF
cdr3_nt: TGCGCCAGCAGCCAAAACTCGCAGCCAGAGACCCAGTACTTC

v_call: TRBV10-3
d_call: -
clone_size: -
j_call: TRBJ1-3
cdr3_aa: CAISENWGVGNTIYF
cdr3_nt: TGTGCCATCAGTGAGAATTGGGGAGTAGGAAACACCATATATTTT

v_call: TRBV5-1
d_call: -
clone_size: -
j_call: TRBJ2-7
cdr3_aa: CASSPDTGSYEQYF
cdr3_nt: TGCGCCAGCAGCCCGGACACGGGTTCCTACGAGCAGTACTTC

v_call: TRBV7-9
d_call: -
clone_size: -
j_call: TRBJ1-1
cdr3_aa: CASTQRANTEAFF
cdr3_nt: TGTGCCAGCACCCAAAGGGCAAACACTGAAGCTTTCTTT

v_call: TRBV2
d_call: -
clone_size: few
j_call: TRBJ1-4
cdr3_aa: CASSERSNEKLFF
cdr3_nt: TGTGCCAGCAGTGAGCGCAGCAATGAAAAACTGTTTTTT

v_call: TRBV14
d_call: -
clone_size: few
j_call: TRBJ1-2
cdr3_aa: CASSPSGVDGYTF
cdr3_nt: TGTGCCAGCAGCCCTAGTGGGGTGGATGGCTACACCTTC

v_call: TRBV13
d_call: TRBD1
clone_size: many
j_call: TRBJ2-2
cdr3_aa: CASSRTRDRGRTGELFF
cdr3_nt: TGTGCCAGCAGCCGAACCCGGGACAGGGGGCGCACCGGGGAGCTGTTTTTT

v_call: TRBV10-2
d_call: TRBD1
clone_size: few
j_call: TRBJ2-2
cdr3_aa: CASSFSGTGNTGGLFF
cdr3_nt: TGCGCCAGCAGCTTCTCCGGGACAGGGAACACCGGGGGGCTGTTTTTT

v_call: TRBV4-1
d_call: -
clone_size: -
j_call: TRBJ2-1
cdr3_aa: CASSHPTRGARNEQFF
cdr3_nt: TGCGCCAGCAGCCACCCGACCCGGGGGGCGCGGAATGAGCAGTTCTTC

v_call: TRBV20-1
d_call: -
clone_size: -
j_call: TRBJ1-4
cdr3_aa: CSASVGTTNEKLFF
cdr3_nt: TGCAGTGCTAGCGTTGGCACAACTAATGAAAAACTGTTTTTT

v_call: TRBV28
d_call: TRBD2
clone_size: -
j_call: TRBJ2-1
cdr3_aa: CAISMPSGGLSSYNEQFF
cdr3_nt: TGTGCCATCAGTATGCCTAGCGGGGGCCTTAGCTCCTACAATGAGCAGTTCTTC

v_call: TRBV12-3/TRBV12-4
d_call: TRBD1
clone_size: -
j_call: TRBJ1-2
cdr3_aa: CASSFERTGGYTF
cdr3_nt: TGTGCCAGCAGTTTTGAGAGGACAGGGGGCTACACCTTC

v_call: TRBV5-1
d_call: TRBD1
clone_size: few
j_call: TRBJ2-1
cdr3_aa: CASETGGRNNEQFF
cdr3_nt: TGCGCCAGCGAAACAGGGGGCAGGAACAATGAGCAGTTCTTC

v_call: TRBV28
d_call: TRBD1
clone_size: few
j_call: TRBJ2-7
cdr3_aa: CASSLLPDRAEQYF
cdr3_nt: TGTGCCAGCAGTTTATTGCCCGACAGGGCCGAGCAGTACTTC

v_call: TRBV5-1
d_call: TRBD1
clone_size: few
j_call: TRBJ1-4
cdr3_aa: CASSGDRVNEKLFF
cdr3_nt: TGCGCCAGCAGCGGGGACAGGGTTAATGAAAAACTGTTTTTT